The rows below give T cell receptor beta chains drawn from one sample of a study of T-cell reconstitution after alpha-beta-depleted transplantation in children. From the PCR reads, TCRdb called clonotypes with MiXCR, one entry per CDR3 protein. The sample has hundreds of thousands of distinct CDR3 sequences, just under 8.5% seen once; the top ten hold under 8%. The material was PBMCs, mostly from graft donor cells, obtained 180 days after TCRalphabeta/CD19-depleted stem cell transplant. The receptors originated from a male patient younger than 18 who had a stem cell transplant for acute lymphoblastic leukemia, so the T cells may come from the graft donor. CDR3s include the opening cysteine and the closing phenylalanine or tryptophan. A D gene is named only where the DNA matches it firmly. Clone size is given for some rows only: seen once, a few or many times, or a class if the clone is expanded.

D,size,J,V,DNA,CDR3
-,many,TRBJ1-2,TRBV12-3/TRBV12-4,TGTGCCAGCAGTTTCGGCGGTGGCTACACCTTC,CASSFGGGYTF
-,many,TRBJ2-3,TRBV5-4,TGTGCCAGCAGCTTTTTCGCGGGATCCACGCAGTATTTT,CASSFFAGSTQYF
TRBD2,few,TRBJ2-3,TRBV28,TGTGCCAGCAGTTTAGGTCTAGCGGGAGGGCCTAGGGATACGCAGTATTTT,CASSLGLAGGPRDTQYF
TRBD1,many,TRBJ2-7,TRBV5-1,TGCGCCAGCAGCTTGCGAAGTAGAGGCCGGGACAGGGTTGGCGAGCAGTACTTC,CASSLRSRGRDRVGEQYF
TRBD2,many,TRBJ2-7,TRBV5-1,TGCGCCAGCAGCTGGGGGAGCGGGGCCTACGAGCAGTACTTC,CASSWGSGAYEQYF
-,many,TRBJ2-7,TRBV20-1,TGCAGTGCTGCGGGGCAGGGAGCGGATTTCTCCTACGAGCAGTACTTC,CSAAGQGADFSYEQYF
-,many,TRBJ1-5,TRBV24-1,TGTGCCACCAGTGATTCAAGAGCGAATCTCAATCAGCCCCAGCATTTT,CATSDSRANLNQPQHF
-,-,TRBJ2-5,TRBV11-2,TGTGCCAGAAGCTTAGAGACACTCCAAGAGACCCAGTACTTC,CARSLETLQETQYF
-,many,TRBJ2-3,TRBV28,TGTGCCAGCAGCCGGGGCCTCTGGGATACGCAGTATTTT,CASSRGLWDTQYF
TRBD2,many,TRBJ2-1,TRBV5-4,TGTGCCAGCAGCCGGGGGACTAGCGGGAGGGGATACAATGAGCAGTTCTTC,CASSRGTSGRGYNEQFF
-,many,TRBJ2-3,TRBV6-5,TGTGCCAGCAGTCGGACAACAAGCACAGATACGCAGTATTTT,CASSRTTSTDTQYF
-,many,TRBJ1-2,TRBV29-1,TGCAGCGTTGAGCCCCGACTAGTTAACTATGGCTACACCTTC,CSVEPRLVNYGYTF
TRBD2,many,TRBJ2-2,TRBV3-1,TGTGCCAGCAGCCCGGGGGAGGGAATCGGGGAGCTGTTTTTT,CASSPGEGIGELFF
-,many,TRBJ2-7,TRBV9,TGTGCCAGCAGCGTAGGACTCCTTGGAGAGCAGTACTTC,CASSVGLLGEQYF
TRBD2,-,TRBJ2-3,TRBV19,TGTGCCAGTAGAACAGGACTAGCGGGAGGCCTTCGTGGAGATACGCAGTATTTT,CASRTGLAGGLRGDTQYF
TRBD2,many,TRBJ2-1,TRBV4-1,TGCGCCAGCAGAAGACTAGCGGGACCTTACAATGAGCAGTTCTTC,CASRRLAGPYNEQFF
TRBD1,many,TRBJ2-2,TRBV7-9,TGTGCCAGCAGCGGGGACAGGGTATATACCGGGGAGCTGTTTTTT,CASSGDRVYTGELFF
-,many,TRBJ1-5,TRBV3-1,TGTGCCAGCAGCCAAGAGGCAGGGACCAATCAGCCCCAGCATTTT,CASSQEAGTNQPQHF
TRBD1,few,TRBJ2-5,TRBV6-5,TGTGCCAGCAGTTCAGGGGGCCGGGGGGAGACCCAGTACTTC,CASSSGGRGETQYF
-,many,TRBJ2-7,TRBV29-1,TGCAGCGTTGAGGGGGTAGGAGAGCAGTACTTC,CSVEGVGEQYF
-,many,TRBJ1-6,TRBV9,TGTGCCAGCAGCGACCCCCGCGGGAATTCACCCCTCCACTTT,CASSDPRGNSPLHF
-,many,TRBJ1-1,TRBV20-1,TGCAGTGCTGGGAACACTGAAGCTTTCTTT,CSAGNTEAFF
-,many,TRBJ2-1,TRBV28,TGTGCCAGCAGTTTCGCCCCATCCCCTGAGCAGTTCTTC,CASSFAPSPEQFF
TRBD2,many,TRBJ2-2,TRBV20-1,TGCAGTGCTAGAGCGGGAGGAAACACCGGGGAGCTGTTTTTT,CSARAGGNTGELFF
TRBD2,many,TRBJ2-2,TRBV7-9,TGTGCCAGCAGCCCAGCGGGGGCGCTATCCAGCGGGGAGCTGTTTTTT,CASSPAGALSSGELFF
-,many,TRBJ2-1,TRBV14,TGTGCCAGCAGCCAAGAGGACAGAGGTTTTTACAATGAGCAGTTCTTC,CASSQEDRGFYNEQFF
-,few,TRBJ2-7,TRBV4-1,TGCGCCAGCAGCCAAGCAAACAGTTTCTACGAGCAGTACTTC,CASSQANSFYEQYF
-,many,TRBJ1-2,TRBV28,TGTGCCAGCAGTCCTACCTACTACTATGGCTACACCTTC,CASSPTYYYGYTF
-,many,TRBJ2-2,TRBV12-3/TRBV12-4,TGTGCCAGCAGTTTAAGAGGGAGAGGCACCGGGGAGCTGTTTTTT,CASSLRGRGTGELFF
-,many,TRBJ2-1,TRBV3-1,TGTGCCAGCAGCCGAGGCGGTCAGCGCATCCACAATGAGCAGTTCTTC,CASSRGGQRIHNEQFF
-,many,TRBJ2-7,TRBV7-9,TGTGCCAGCAGCCCTATTGAAGAAATCAGACCCCAGTCTGGCGAGCAGTACTTC,CASSPIEEIRPQSGEQYF
-,many,TRBJ2-5,TRBV28,TGTGCCAGCAGTTTTGGTAGCGGCATGCAAGAGACCCAGTACTTC,CASSFGSGMQETQYF
-,many,TRBJ2-3,TRBV3-1,TGTGCCAGCAGCCAAGTTGCGAGCACAGATACGCAGTATTTT,CASSQVASTDTQYF
TRBD2,many,TRBJ2-7,TRBV6-1,TGTGCCAGCAGTGAAACGGGGAGACTAGCGTGGTACGAGCAGTACTTC,CASSETGRLAWYEQYF
-,many,TRBJ2-2,TRBV20-1,TGCAGTGCTAGCACCTTAAGCGGAACCGGGGAGCTGTTTTTT,CSASTLSGTGELFF
-,many,TRBJ2-2,TRBV4-3,TGCGCCAGCAGCCAAAGCCCAGACTTTTTCACCGGGGAGCTGTTTTTT,CASSQSPDFFTGELFF
TRBD2,many,TRBJ2-3,TRBV18,TGTGCCAGCTCACCCCCTAGCGGAGATACGCAGTATTTT,CASSPPSGDTQYF
-,many,TRBJ2-2,TRBV4-3,TGCGCCAGCAGCCAAGATTTTAAGGGCGCCTCGGTCCCCGGGGAGCTGTTTTTT,CASSQDFKGASVPGELFF
-,many,TRBJ2-7,TRBV18,TGTGCCAGCTCCCGCCGCCCCTACGAGCAGTACTTC,CASSRRPYEQYF
-,medium-sized,TRBJ2-5,TRBV3-1,TGTGCCAGCAGCCAAGTCCGGAAGACCCAGTACTTC,CASSQVRKTQYF
-,-,TRBJ2-7,TRBV18,TGTGCCGGCTCGCCCTCCTACGAGCAGTACTTC,CAGSPSYEQYF
-,many,TRBJ1-1,TRBV7-3,TGTGCCAGCAGCTTAAGTATGGGCCTTGAAGCTTTCTTT,CASSLSMGLEAFF